This T cell receptor (beta chain) was recovered during a study of blood T cell repertoires in COVID-19. Data came from immunoSEQ multiplex PCR; TCRdb stores just in-frame clones and leaves some out. The table shows some 450,000 clones, with 85% to 90% occurring only once. The germline CDR1 and CDR2 sequences are MGHRA and YSYEKL. V trimming: 4 bases; J trimming: 6 bases; junction bases outside the gene matches: 15. CDR3 size: 17 residues. While infection was still active, Seattle patients were enrolled and then followed longitudinally. The V gene is TRBV4-1, the J gene TRBJ2-7; 10 bases align to TRBD1. The source is a man in his late teens or twenties with COVID-19, enrolled during active disease. Sequenced sample: peripheral blood. CDR3 protein: CASSPSRADRGFGEQYF. CDR3 DNA: TGCGCCAGCAGCCCCTCGAGGGCGGACAGGGGGTTCGGCGAGCAGTACTTC.